The source of this T cell receptor beta chain is a study of T cells after yellow fever vaccination. The V gene lost 7 bases and the J gene lost 3 bases, with 8 bases spanning the gap. This CDR3 is built from 12 residues. TCRdb passed the 5' RACE reads through MiXCR, listing each CDR3 protein once. Counted here are 300,000 to 350,000 distinct CDR3 sequences, approximately 4.5% occurring once; the ten biggest clones make up approximately 19%. This clonotype was seen ten or more times. The rearrangement uses TRBV12-3 or TRBV12-4 and TRBJ2-3; D remains unclear. This receptor was taken from a young man who received the YFV17D yellow fever vaccine. Sequencing was performed on PBMCs, taken 15 days after the yellow fever booster vaccination. The CDR3 DNA is TGTGCCAGCACTCTTCGGACAGATACGCAGTATTTT. It codes for CASTLRTDTQYF.